These 31 T cell receptor beta chains share one sample of origin, sequenced in a study of blood T cell repertoires in COVID-19. Profiled with immunoSEQ multiplex PCR; TCRdb holds only in-frame clones, not every one. The sample consists of 65,000 or so clones, 75% to 80% of them appearing once. Sequenced: peripheral blood. Source of these receptors: a human donor in a cohort sampled during active COVID-19.

This clone was seen a handful of times. The rearrangement links TRBV14 to TRBJ2-5; perhaps TRBD1 as D (5 bases). V was trimmed by 1 base and J by 10 bases, leaving 13 bases between them. This CDR3 region has 13 residues. The germline CDR1 and CDR2 sequences are SGHDN and FVKESK. DNA of the CDR3: TGTGCCAGCAGCCAAGGAAACTGGGGCGACCAGTACTTC. Translation: CASSQGNWGDQYF. Full variable domain (outside the CDR3, taken from reference TRBV14 and TRBJ2-5): EAGVTQFPSHSVIEKGQTVTLRCDPISGHDNLYWYRRVMGKEIKFLLHFVKESKQDESGMPNNRFLAERTGGTYSTLKVQPAELEDSGVYFCASSQGNWGDQYFGPGTRLLVL.

The J gene is TRBJ1-5, the V gene TRBV5-5; a possible D gene is TRBD1 (6 bases). V was pared by 5 bases and J by 0 bases, with 15 bases between. This CDR3 has 16 amino acids. Germline CDR1 and CDR2: SGHKS and YYEKEE (reference sequence). In DNA form, the CDR3 reads TGTGCCAGCAGTGGGGGGGCTGGGATTAGCAATCAGCCCCAGCATTTT. Translated: CASSGGAGISNQPQHF.

This clone has only a few counts. The chain links TRBV6-5 to TRBJ1-6, with TRBD1 as a possible D gene (6 bases). Germline CDR1 MNHEY, CDR2 SVGAGI. Trimming removed 5 bases from V and 9 bases from J, with 8 bases in between. CDR3 size: 12 residues. DNA for the CDR3: TGTGCCAGCAGTACAGGGAGTTCACCCCTCCACTTT. Translating gives CASSTGSSPLHF.

This chain joins TRBV6-1 and TRBJ1-2; D not certain. The CDR3 covers 13 residues. The V gene's germline CDR1 is MNHNS and CDR2 SASEGT. Trimming removed 3 bases at V and 8 bases at J, with 13 bases between. CDR3 sequence (DNA): TGTGCCAGCAGTGACAACCGGGGTAGCGGCTACACCTTC. Protein sequence: CASSDNRGSGYTF.

V usage is TRBV11-3 and J usage is TRBJ2-1; 10 positions match TRBD2. CDR1 is SGHNT, CDR2 YENEEA, per germline. V shed 0 bases and J 7 bases; nucleotides not matched to a gene: 6. This CDR3 is built from 16 residues. In nucleotides, the CDR3 is TGTGCCAGCAGCTTAGATCCTAGCGGGAGTTTGAATGAGCAGTTCTTC. Residues: CASSLDPSGSLNEQFF.

This rearrangement joins TRBV27 to TRBJ2-5; D not resolved. The CDR3 is made up of 14 amino acids. Germline V gene lookup returns CDR1 MNHEY and CDR2 SMNVEV (reference sequence). V was pared by 5 bases and J by 5 bases, with 15 bases between. CDR3 in amino acids: CASSNPPTVETQYF. The DNA of the CDR3 is TGTGCCAGCAGTAATCCACCCACGGTGGAGACCCAGTACTTC.

The chain carries TRBV12-3 or TRBV12-4 and TRBJ1-2; D uncertain. Trimming took 5 bases from V and 4 from J, leaving 11 bases between them. The CDR3 sequence is 13 residues long. CDR3 residues: CASSLTYLYGYTF. CDR3 in DNA: TGTGCCAGCAGTCTGACATACCTCTATGGCTACACCTTC.

This chain joins TRBV7-8 and TRBJ2-1; D uncertain. This CDR3 is built from 13 residues. Germline V gene data show CDR1 as SGHVS and CDR2 as FQNEAQ. Between the trimmed V and J ends, which lost 5 bases and 5 bases, there was a span of 10 bases. CDR3 protein: CASSDARNNEQFF. In DNA, the CDR3 is TGTGCCAGCAGCGATGCGCGGAACAATGAGCAGTTCTTC.

The chain is built from TRBV9 and TRBJ1-3, with TRBD1 matching over 9 bases. J was trimmed by 0 bases and V by 4 bases; bases with no gene match: 5. Germline CDR1 is SGDLS and CDR2 is YYNGEE. The CDR3 runs 16 residues. The CDR3 region has the DNA TGTGCCAGCAGCCCCACAGGGGGCAGCTCTGGAAACACCATATATTTT. It translates to CASSPTGGSSGNTIYF.

V usage is TRBV27 and J usage is TRBJ2-2, with D possibly TRBD1 on 5 matching bases. Trimming took off 8 bases at V and 4 bases at J, with 14 bases between the two ends. The CDR3 contains 14 residues. In germline, CDR1 is MNHEY, CDR2 SMNVEV (reference sequence). The CDR3 here is CASRLGVGTGELFF. The CDR3 DNA reads TGTGCCAGCCGTCTAGGGGTGGGCACCGGGGAGCTGTTTTTT.

The chain has TRBV10-3 and TRBJ2-1; 9 bases are shared with TRBD2. The CDR3 has 15 residues. The V and J ends lost 2 bases and 2 bases, in that order; junction bases with no gene match: 1. Germline V gene data show CDR1 as ENHRY and CDR2 as SYGVKD. The CDR3 loop reads CAISEASGAYNEQFF. In DNA form, the CDR3 reads TGTGCCATCAGTGAGGCTAGCGGGGCCTACAATGAGCAGTTCTTC.

The rearrangement uses TRBV5-6 and TRBJ2-5; TRBD1 agrees at 8 bases. CDR3 length: 14 amino acids. The J segment lost 4 bases and the V segment lost 4 bases, leaving 6 bases of the junction unmatched. Per the germline V gene, CDR1 is SGHDT and CDR2 is YYEEEE. The CDR3 sequence: CASSLTGDGETQYF. The CDR3 bases are TGTGCCAGCAGCCTGACAGGGGATGGAGAGACCCAGTACTTC.

This clone has a handful of counts. The chain links TRBV7-9 to TRBJ2-1; 12 nucleotides agree with TRBD2. J gave up 6 bases and V 8 bases, and 5 bases lay outside the gene matches. Germline V gives CDR1 SEHNR, CDR2 FQNEAQ (reference sequence). The CDR3 is 14 amino acids. The CDR3 loop reads CASHRLAGANEQFF. CDR3 DNA: TGTGCCAGCCACCGACTAGCGGGAGCCAATGAGCAGTTCTTC.

The sample holds a few counts of this clone. The chain combines TRBV2 with TRBJ1-2; D perhaps matches TRBD1 (5 bases). Germline V gene data show CDR1 as SNHLY and CDR2 as FYNNEI. CDR3 size: 11 residues. The V gene lost 8 bases and the J gene lost 8 bases, with 12 bases spanning the gap. This CDR3 is CASGREGGYTF. The CDR3 DNA follows: TGTGCCAGCGGCAGGGAAGGAGGCTACACCTTC.

The chain couples TRBV18 to TRBJ1-5; D unclear. The CDR3 covers 14 residues. The germline gives CDR1 KGHSH, CDR2 LQKENI. Trimming left V 3 bases short and J 0 bases short, with 6 bases between. DNA for the CDR3: TGTGCCAGCTCACCCCAGTATAGCAATCAGCCCCAGCATTTT. It codes for CASSPQYSNQPQHF.

The genes are TRBV5-6 and TRBJ2-7, with D unclear. This CDR3 comprises 11 residues. The V end was cut by 4 bases, the J end by 6 bases, with 8 bases between. CDR1 is SGHDT, CDR2 YYEEEE, per germline. CDR3 nucleotide sequence: TGTGCCAGCAGCGTCGGTCGCGAGCAGTACTTC. This translates into CASSVGREQYF. Combining the CDR3 with reference TRBV5-6 and TRBJ2-7 gives the whole variable domain DAGVTQSPTHLIKTRGQQVTLRCSPKSGHDTVSWYQQALGQGPQFIFQYYEEEERQRGNFPDRFSGHQFPNYSSELNVNALLLGDSALYLCASSVGREQYFGPGTRLTVT.

The chain has TRBV13 and TRBJ1-2; maybe TRBD1 (5 bases). Germline assignment: CDR1 PRHDT and CDR2 FYEKMQ (reference sequence). The CDR3 sequence is 16 residues long. The V and J ends lost 0 bases and 2 bases respectively, with 13 bases between them. The DNA of the CDR3 is TGTGCCAGCAGCTTAGGAGGGGTGCCAGGGAACTATGGCTACACCTTC. Protein: CASSLGGVPGNYGYTF.

CDR3 coding DNA: TGTGCCAGCAGCCTCCAACGGACTCCCCTCAGCACGCAGTATTTT. Amino acid sequence: CASSLQRTPLSTQYF. The chain joins TRBV13 to TRBJ2-3, with D possibly matching TRBD2 (5 bases). This CDR3 has 15 amino acids. CDR1 PRHDT and CDR2 FYEKMQ come from the germline V gene (reference sequence). Trimming took off 5 bases at V and 9 bases at J, with 21 bases between the two ends.

The chain employs TRBV7-2 and TRBJ2-3; TRBD2 agrees at 11 bases. CDR1 and CDR2 (germline): SGHTA, FQGNSA. The CDR3 runs 15 residues. The J segment lost 6 bases and the V segment lost 4 bases, leaving 6 bases of the junction unmatched. CDR3 nucleotides: TGTGCCAGCAGCTCTCGGACTAGCGGGTCGGATACGCAGTATTTT. Translating it yields CASSSRTSGSDTQYF.

The chain combines TRBV25-1 with TRBJ2-5; 8 bases agree with TRBD1. The CDR3 has 17 amino acids. Germline V gene sequence: CDR1 MGHDK, CDR2 SYGVNS. V trimming: 2 bases; J trimming: 4 bases; junction bases outside the gene matches: 12. For the CDR3, the DNA is TGTGCCAGCAGTGAACGCCCCTCCTCCAGGGGGCGAGAGACCCAGTACTTC. Its translation: CASSERPSSRGRETQYF.

The chain couples TRBV19 to TRBJ2-1; TRBD1 matches at 9 bases. CDR3 length: 14 amino acids. J lost 10 bases, V lost 8 bases, and 12 bases had no gene match. Germline lookup yields CDR1 LNHDA and CDR2 SQIVND (reference sequence). The CDR3 spells CASSPGQGIGEQFF. The CDR3 DNA reads as TGTGCCAGTTCTCCGGGACAGGGTATTGGGGAGCAGTTCTTC.

This chain connects TRBV19 to TRBJ2-7; 10 bases fit TRBD2. The CDR3 length is 16 residues. V gave up 5 bases and J gave up 0 bases; unmatched junction bases: 7. The V gene's germline CDR1 is LNHDA and CDR2 SQIVND (reference sequence). CDR3 in amino acids: CASSPIAGGFSYEQYF. CDR3 coding DNA: TGTGCCAGTAGTCCCATAGCGGGGGGATTCTCCTACGAGCAGTACTTC.

The V call is TRBV18, the J call TRBJ1-2, with D possibly being TRBD1 (6 bases). The CDR3 runs to 15 residues. Germline-derived CDR1 and CDR2 are KGHSH and LQKENI. V lost 0 bases and J lost 4, with 12 bases in between. CDR3 nucleotide sequence: TGTGCCAGCTCACCACCGGGGGCAGGGCCCTATGGCTACACCTTC. Protein: CASSPPGAGPYGYTF.

This chain connects TRBV5-1 to TRBJ2-7; tentative D call: TRBD1 (6 bases). Per germline, CDR1 SGHRS and CDR2 YFSETQ. V was cut by 4 bases and J by 5 bases, with 16 bases left in between. The CDR3 runs to 14 residues. The CDR3 nucleotides read TGCGCCAGCAGCCCGATGGGACAAAAGAACGAGCAGTACTTC. Its protein is CASSPMGQKNEQYF.

The CDR3 here is CASSPDRLTNEKLFF. The CDR3 region has the DNA TGTGCCAGCAGCCCGGACAGGTTAACTAATGAAAAACTGTTTTTT. This chain links TRBV7-9 with TRBJ1-4; 7 bases line up with TRBD1. The length of the CDR3 is 15 residues. Germline trimming cut 5 bases from V and 1 base from J; bases unmatched to any gene: 4. CDR1 SEHNR and CDR2 FQNEAQ come from the germline V gene (reference sequence).

This clone came up many times. The chain couples TRBV20-1 to TRBJ1-2; 7 bases map to TRBD1. With V trimmed by 1 base and J by 12 bases, 5 bases remained unmatched. Germline loops: CDR1 DFQATT, CDR2 SNEGSKA (reference sequence). This CDR3 spans 11 amino acids. CDR3 DNA: TGCAGTGCTAGAGTTAGGACAGGAAACACCTTC. Encoded protein: CSARVRTGNTF.

This clone was counted only a few times. The J gene is TRBJ1-5, the V gene TRBV6-5; TRBD1 matches 11 bases. The length of the CDR3 is 14 residues. V lost 6 bases, J lost 3 bases, and 1 base stayed unmatched. Looked up from germline, CDR1 is MNHEY and CDR2 is SVGAGI. The CDR3 coding sequence is TGTGCCAGCAGGGACAGGGGGCACAATCAGCCCCAGCATTTT. Translation gives CASRDRGHNQPQHF.

This rearrangement joins TRBV5-1 to TRBJ2-1; 11 nucleotides align to TRBD2. The CDR3 is 17 amino acids. Germline-derived CDR1 and CDR2 are SGHRS and YFSETQ. V lost 0 bases to trimming and J lost 0 bases; unmatched junction nucleotides: 2. The CDR3 reads CASSLGGTSGSYNEQFF. In nucleotides, the CDR3 is TGCGCCAGCAGCTTGGGGGGGACTAGCGGCTCCTACAATGAGCAGTTCTTC.

This chain uses TRBV30 with TRBJ1-2; tentatively, D is TRBD1 (5 bases). The CDR3 runs to 14 residues. V was trimmed by 3 bases and J by 2 bases, leaving 13 bases between them. CDR1 is GTSNPN and CDR2 is SVGIG in the germline V gene (reference sequence). In nucleotides, the CDR3 is TGTGCCTGGAGGCGGTTAGGGGTAAACTATGGCTACACCTTC. Translated: CAWRRLGVNYGYTF.

V gene TRBV7-3 combines with J gene TRBJ1-2, with TRBD1 as a possible D gene (5 bases). Germline V CDR1 and CDR2: SGHTA, FQGTGA. This CDR3 is 13 amino acids long. The V end lost 2 bases, the J end lost 3 bases, and 7 bases lay between the germline ends. This chain's CDR3 is CASSLDRDYGYTF. The CDR3 DNA reads TGTGCCAGCAGCTTAGACAGAGACTATGGCTACACCTTC.

The gene calls are TRBV28 and TRBJ1-6, with 9 bases that match TRBD1. Germline trimming cut 3 bases from V and 2 bases from J; bases unmatched to any gene: 8. This CDR3 region has 18 residues. Germline V gives CDR1 MDHEN, CDR2 SYDVKM. The CDR3 DNA follows: TGTGCCAGCAGTTTTACAGGGGGCCCCATCGCCTATAATTCACCCCTCCACTTT. Translation: CASSFTGGPIAYNSPLHF.